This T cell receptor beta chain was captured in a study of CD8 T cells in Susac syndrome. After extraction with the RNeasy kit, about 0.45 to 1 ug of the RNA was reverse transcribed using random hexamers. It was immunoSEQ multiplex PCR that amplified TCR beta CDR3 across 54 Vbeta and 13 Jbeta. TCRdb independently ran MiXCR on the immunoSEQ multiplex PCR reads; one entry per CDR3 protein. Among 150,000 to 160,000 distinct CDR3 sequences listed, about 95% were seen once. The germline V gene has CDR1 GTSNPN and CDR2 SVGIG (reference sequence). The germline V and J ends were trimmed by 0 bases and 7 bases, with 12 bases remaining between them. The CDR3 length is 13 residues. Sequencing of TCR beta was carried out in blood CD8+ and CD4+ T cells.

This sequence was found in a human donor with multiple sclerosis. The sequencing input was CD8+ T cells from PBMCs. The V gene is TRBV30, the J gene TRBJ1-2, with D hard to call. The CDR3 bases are TGTGCCTGGAGTGTCGGACCCCGGGTTGGCTACACCTTC. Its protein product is CAWSVGPRVGYTF.